This T cell receptor (beta chain) comes out of a study of blood T cell repertoires in COVID-19. Study-wide background: The origin of the acute and convalescent COVID-19 samples was the United States, Italy and Spain. The analysed material was cDNA or gDNA that came from T cells, B-cell-depleted T cells, or PBMCs.

Source study methods: How many nucleated cells were present was estimated from reference gene primer amplification. TCRdb's table, derived via immunoSEQ multiplex PCR, lists solely in-frame clones and lacks some. Clonal size and the V and J genes are those of that table, whereas D and trimming came from the DNA. The data hold 200,000 to 250,000 clones, with 80% to 90% observed a single time. V was clipped by 7 bases and J by 0 bases, with 12 bases between them. Germline CDR1 reads MNHEY; CDR2 reads SMNVEV (reference sequence). The CDR3 spans 14 residues. J is TRBJ1-1 and V is TRBV27, with a weak D call TRBD1 (6 bases). Sequencing was done on a sample of peripheral blood. The sequence came from a man aged 55 to 69 with acute or convalescent COVID-19. The CDR3 DNA is TGTGCCAGCATTTCAGGGGTTCTGAACACTGAAGCTTTCTTT. This gives the protein CASISGVLNTEAFF.